This T cell receptor (beta chain) was sequenced during a study of cytomegalovirus exposure and HLA in healthy donors. On this clone itself: The antigen is not known.

In the PCR, 60 Vbeta and 13 Jbeta primers were used. Profiled with immunoSEQ multiplex PCR; TCRdb holds only in-frame clones, not every one. The sample spans over 150,000 clones; the ten largest clones claim about 0.74%. Overall study results and limits: Follow-up analysis later connected one missense variant in DCLRE1C with trimming of TCR beta V- and J-genes.

Material: PBMCs. This clonotype originated in a boy between 10 and 17 years old in good health and CMV-seronegative.

CDR3 loop: CASKAGQVTEAFF. Written as DNA, the CDR3 is TGTGCCAGTAAGGCGGGGCAGGTCACTGAAGCTTTCTTT. V is TRBV19 and J is TRBJ1-1, with a weak D call TRBD1 (5 bases). Per the germline V gene, CDR1 is LNHDA and CDR2 is SQIVND (reference sequence). The CDR3 is made up of 13 amino acids. Trimming took 7 bases from V and 4 from J, leaving 13 bases between them.